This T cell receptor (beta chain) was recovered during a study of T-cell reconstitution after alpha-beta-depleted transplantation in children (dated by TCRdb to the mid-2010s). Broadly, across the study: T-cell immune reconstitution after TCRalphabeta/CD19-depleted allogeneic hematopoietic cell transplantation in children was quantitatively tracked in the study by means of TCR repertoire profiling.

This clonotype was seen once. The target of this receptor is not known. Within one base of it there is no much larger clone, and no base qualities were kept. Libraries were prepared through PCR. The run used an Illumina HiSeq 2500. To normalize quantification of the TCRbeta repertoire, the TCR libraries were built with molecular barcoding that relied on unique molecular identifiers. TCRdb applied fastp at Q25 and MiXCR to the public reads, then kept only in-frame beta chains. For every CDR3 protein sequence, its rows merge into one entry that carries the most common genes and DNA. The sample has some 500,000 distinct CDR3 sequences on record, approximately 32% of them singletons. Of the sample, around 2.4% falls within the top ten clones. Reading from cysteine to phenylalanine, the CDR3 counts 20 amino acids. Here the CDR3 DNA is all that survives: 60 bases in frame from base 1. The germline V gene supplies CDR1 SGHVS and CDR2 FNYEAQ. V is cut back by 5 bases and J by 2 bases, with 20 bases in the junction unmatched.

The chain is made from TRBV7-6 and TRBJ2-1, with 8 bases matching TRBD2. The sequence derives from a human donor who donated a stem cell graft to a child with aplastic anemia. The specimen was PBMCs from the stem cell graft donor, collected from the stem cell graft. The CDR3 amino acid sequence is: CASSRERAGGLKETYNEQFF. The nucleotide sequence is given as TGTGCCAGCAGCCGCGAGCGCGCGGGAGGCTTGAAAGAGACCTACAATGAGCAGTTCTTC.